This TCR beta chain appears in the sequencing data of a study of tumor-infiltrating lymphocytes in primary liver carcinoma. Across the whole study: Productive TCRbeta read counts per sample ran from roughly 3.65 to 7.13 million and were similar across tissue types. Study results and caveats: Merely about 8-24% of top clones occurred in all five tumor regions. Tumors carried a top-250-clone fraction significantly exceeding that of blood (p = 0.039).

Germline loops: CDR1 SGHAT, CDR2 FQNNGV. This CDR3 region has 16 residues. In regard to this clonotype: Its antigen is not known. A read error may produce the germline difference seen at one junction end.

From unsorted bulk tissue weighing roughly 18-31 mg, DNA and RNA were co-extracted. Chronic HBV infection, which was untreated, was present in the patients. TCR beta cDNA was prepared out of 500 ng total RNA by means of a constant-region primer. Amplification in three nested multiplex PCR rounds with slightly modified ARM-PCR gave rise to TCR beta libraries. The first two PCR rounds used TRBV1-TRBV30 forward primers with a C-beta reverse primer, about 10 cycles each. MiXCR, run by TCRdb on the multiplex PCR reads, gives a single entry per CDR3 protein. The data contain some 55,000 distinct CDR3 sequences, about 68% of them singletons.

Sequenced sample: liver tumor tissue from sampling region 2. Indicated subset: tumor region T2, inferior pole. The clonotype comes from a man aged 40-49 years with primary liver carcinoma and hepatitis B virus infection. J is TRBJ2-1 and V is TRBV11-2; TRBD2 matches 9 bases. The CDR3 DNA reads TGTGCCAGCATCTCGCGCCCCAGCGGGAGGATCTATGGGCAGTTCTTT. Protein sequence: CASISRPSGRIYGQFF.